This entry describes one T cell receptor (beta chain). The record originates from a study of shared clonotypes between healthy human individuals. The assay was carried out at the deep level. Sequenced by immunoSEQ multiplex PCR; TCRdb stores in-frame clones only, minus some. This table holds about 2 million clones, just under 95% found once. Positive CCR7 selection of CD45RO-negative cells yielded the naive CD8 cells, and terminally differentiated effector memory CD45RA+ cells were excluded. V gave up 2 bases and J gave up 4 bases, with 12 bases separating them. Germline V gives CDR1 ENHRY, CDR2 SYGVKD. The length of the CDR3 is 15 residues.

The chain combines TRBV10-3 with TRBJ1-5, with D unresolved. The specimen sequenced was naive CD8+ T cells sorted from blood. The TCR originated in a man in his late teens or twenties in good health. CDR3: CAISEGLSSNQPQHF. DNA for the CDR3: TGTGCCATCAGTGAGGGTTTGTCCTCTAATCAGCCCCAGCATTTT.